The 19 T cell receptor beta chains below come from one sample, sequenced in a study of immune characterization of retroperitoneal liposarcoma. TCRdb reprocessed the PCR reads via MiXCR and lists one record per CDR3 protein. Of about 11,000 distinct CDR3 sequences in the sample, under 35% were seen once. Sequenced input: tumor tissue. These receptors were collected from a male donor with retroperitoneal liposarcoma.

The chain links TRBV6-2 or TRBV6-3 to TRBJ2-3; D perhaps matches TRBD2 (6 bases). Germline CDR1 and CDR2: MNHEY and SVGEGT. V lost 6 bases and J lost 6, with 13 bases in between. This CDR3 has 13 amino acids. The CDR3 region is CASRPGVFDTQYF. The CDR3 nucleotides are TGTGCCAGCAGGCCGGGGGTTTTCGATACGCAGTATTTT.

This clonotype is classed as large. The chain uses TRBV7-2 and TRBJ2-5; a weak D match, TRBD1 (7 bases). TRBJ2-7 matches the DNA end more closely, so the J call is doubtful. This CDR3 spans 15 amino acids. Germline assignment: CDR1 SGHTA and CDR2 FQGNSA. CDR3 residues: CASSSTGWERAEQYF. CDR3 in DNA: TGTGCCAGCAGCTCGACAGGGTGGGAGCGGGCCGAGCAGTACTTC.

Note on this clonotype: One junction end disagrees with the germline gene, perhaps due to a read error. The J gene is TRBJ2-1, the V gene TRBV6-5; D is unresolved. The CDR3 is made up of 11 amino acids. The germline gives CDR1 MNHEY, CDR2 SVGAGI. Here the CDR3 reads CASSYGPLRYF. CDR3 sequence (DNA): TGTGCCAGCAGTTACGGGCCACTGAGGTACTTC.

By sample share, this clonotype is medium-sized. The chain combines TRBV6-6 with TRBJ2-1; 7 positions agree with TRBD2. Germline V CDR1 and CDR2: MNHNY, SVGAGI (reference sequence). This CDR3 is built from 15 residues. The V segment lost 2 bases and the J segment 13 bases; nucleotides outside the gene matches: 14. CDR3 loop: CASSYQAGGGRTQFF. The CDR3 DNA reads TGTGCCAGCAGTTACCAGGCCGGGGGAGGGAGGACCCAGTTCTTC.

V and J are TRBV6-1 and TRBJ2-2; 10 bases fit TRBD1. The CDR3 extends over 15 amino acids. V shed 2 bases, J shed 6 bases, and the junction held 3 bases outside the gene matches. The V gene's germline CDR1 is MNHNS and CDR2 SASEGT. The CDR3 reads CASSETGQGAGELFF. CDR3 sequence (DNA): TGTGCCAGCAGTGAAACCGGACAGGGGGCCGGGGAGCTGTTTTTT.

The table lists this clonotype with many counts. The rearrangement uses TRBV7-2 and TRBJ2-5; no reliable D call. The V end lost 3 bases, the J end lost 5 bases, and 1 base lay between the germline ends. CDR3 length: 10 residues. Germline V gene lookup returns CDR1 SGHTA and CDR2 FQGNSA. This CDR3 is CASSLETQYF. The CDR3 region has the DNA TGTGCCAGCAGCTTGGAGACCCAGTACTTC.

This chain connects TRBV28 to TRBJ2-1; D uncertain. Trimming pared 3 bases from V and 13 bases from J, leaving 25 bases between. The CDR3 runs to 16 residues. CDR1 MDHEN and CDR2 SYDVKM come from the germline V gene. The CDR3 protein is CASSFQWQPNQETQFF. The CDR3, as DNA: TGTGCCAGCAGTTTTCAATGGCAGCCTAACCAAGAGACCCAGTTCTTC.

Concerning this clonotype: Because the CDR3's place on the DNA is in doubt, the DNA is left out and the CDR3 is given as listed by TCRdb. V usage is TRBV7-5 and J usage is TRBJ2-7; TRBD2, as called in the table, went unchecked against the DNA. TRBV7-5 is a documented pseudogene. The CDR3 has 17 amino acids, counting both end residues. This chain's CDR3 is CISVPDLLAGVFYEQYF.

The CDR3: CASVGGGGSYNEQYF. CDR3 bases: TGTGCCTCCGTGGGGGGGGGGGGCTCCTACAATGAGCAGTACTTC. The chain combines TRBV12-3 or TRBV12-4 with TRBJ2-5; D perhaps matches TRBD2 (7 bases). The CDR3 totals 15 residues. V lost 11 bases and J lost 11, with 30 bases in between.

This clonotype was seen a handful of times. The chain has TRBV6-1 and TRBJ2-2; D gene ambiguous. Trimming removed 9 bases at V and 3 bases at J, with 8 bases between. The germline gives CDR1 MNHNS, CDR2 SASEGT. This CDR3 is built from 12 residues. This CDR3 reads CASRLYTGELFF. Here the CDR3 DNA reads TGTGCCAGTCGACTCTACACCGGGGAGCTGTTTTTT.

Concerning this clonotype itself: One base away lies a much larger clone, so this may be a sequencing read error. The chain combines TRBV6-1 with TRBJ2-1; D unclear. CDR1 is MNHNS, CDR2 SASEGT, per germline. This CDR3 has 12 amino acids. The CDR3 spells CARSERPYEQFF. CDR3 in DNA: TGTGCCAGAAGTGAAAGACCCTATGAGCAGTTCTTC.

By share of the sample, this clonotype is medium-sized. CDR3 in amino acids: CASSLVLAGGYIYNEQYF. DNA of the CDR3: TGTGCCAGCAGCTTAGTCCTAGCGGGGGGTTATATCTACAATGAGCAGTACTTC. This rearrangement joins TRBV7-8 to TRBJ2-1, with TRBD2 matching 11 bases. The J call is in doubt because the DNA end fits TRBJ2-7 better. The CDR3 is made up of 18 amino acids. The germline V gene has CDR1 SGHVS and CDR2 FQNEAQ.

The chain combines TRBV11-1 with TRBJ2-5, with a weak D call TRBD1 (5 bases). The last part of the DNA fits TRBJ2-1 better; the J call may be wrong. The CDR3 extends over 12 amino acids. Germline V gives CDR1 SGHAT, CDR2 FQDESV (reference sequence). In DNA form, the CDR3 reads TGTGCCAGCAGCTTAGGGGGCACTGGGCAGTTCTTC. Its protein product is CASSLGGTGQFF.

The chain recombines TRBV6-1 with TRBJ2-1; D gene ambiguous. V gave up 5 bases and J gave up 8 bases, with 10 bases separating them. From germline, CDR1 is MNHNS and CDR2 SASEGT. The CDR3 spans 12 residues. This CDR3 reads CASSPHFDEQFF. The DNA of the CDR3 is TGTGCCAGCAGTCCCCACTTCGATGAGCAGTTCTTC.

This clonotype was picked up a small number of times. The CDR3 here is CASSLGGGSGVNTYEQFF. Here the CDR3 DNA reads TGTGCCAGCAGCTTAGGGGGTGGAAGCGGGGTGAACACCTACGAGCAGTTCTTC. This chain links TRBV7-8 with TRBJ2-1; 7 bases are a match to TRBD2. CDR1 and CDR2 from the germline V gene are SGHVS and FQNEAQ. CDR3 length: 18 amino acids. V lost 1 base, J lost 10 bases, and 19 bases stayed unmatched.

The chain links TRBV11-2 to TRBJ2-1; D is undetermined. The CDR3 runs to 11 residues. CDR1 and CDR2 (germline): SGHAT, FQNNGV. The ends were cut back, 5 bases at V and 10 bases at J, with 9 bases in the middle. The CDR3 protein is CASSNLREQFF. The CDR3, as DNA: TGTGCCAGCAGCAACCTTCGGGAGCAGTTCTTC. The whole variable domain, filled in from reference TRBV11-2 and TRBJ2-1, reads EAGVAQSPRYKIIEKRQSVAFWCNPISGHATLYWYQQILGQGPKLLIQFQNNGVVDDSQLPKDRFSAERLKGVDSTLKIQPAKLEDSAVYLCASSNLREQFFGPGTRLTVL.

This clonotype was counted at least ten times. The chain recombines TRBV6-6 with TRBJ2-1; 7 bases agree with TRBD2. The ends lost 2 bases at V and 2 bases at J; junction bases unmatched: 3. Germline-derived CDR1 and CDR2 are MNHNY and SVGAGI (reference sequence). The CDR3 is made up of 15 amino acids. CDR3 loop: CASSYVGGTYNEQFF. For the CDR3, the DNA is TGTGCCAGCAGTTACGTCGGGGGGACCTACAATGAGCAGTTCTTC.

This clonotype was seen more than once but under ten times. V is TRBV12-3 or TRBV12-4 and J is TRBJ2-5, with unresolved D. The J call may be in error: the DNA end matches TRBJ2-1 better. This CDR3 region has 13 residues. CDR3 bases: TGTGCCAGCAGCCTAACGACCAAGGAGACCCAGTTCTTC. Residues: CASSLTTKETQFF.

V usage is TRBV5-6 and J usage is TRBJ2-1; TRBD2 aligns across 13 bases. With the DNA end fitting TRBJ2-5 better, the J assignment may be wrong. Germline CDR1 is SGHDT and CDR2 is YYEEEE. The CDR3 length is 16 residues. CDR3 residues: CASSLLAGGPWETQYF. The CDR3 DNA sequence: TGTGCCAGCAGCTTACTAGCGGGGGGGCCTTGGGAGACCCAGTACTTC.